What follows are 4 T cell receptor beta chains derived from one specimen sequenced in a study of technical replicates of blood from several donors. Assay used: immunoSEQ multiplex PCR; TCRdb lists only in-frame clones, some missing. In the table there are around 100,000 clones, over 95% of which are singletons. Source material: T cells isolated from PBMCs. The receptors come from a human donor in good health.

The chain recombines TRBV11-2 with TRBJ2-1; TRBD1 matches at 8 bases. Germline CDR1 reads SGHAT; CDR2 reads FQNNGV. The CDR3 extends over 15 amino acids. V was clipped by 5 bases and J by 5 bases; unmatched bases: 8. The CDR3 reads CASSHWTGKNNEQFF. The CDR3 DNA follows: TGTGCCAGCAGCCATTGGACAGGGAAAAACAATGAGCAGTTCTTC.

J is TRBJ2-2 and V is TRBV28, with D maybe TRBD2 (5 bases). The V end was cut by 6 bases, the J end by 3 bases, with 14 bases between. From germline, CDR1 is MDHEN and CDR2 SYDVKM. The CDR3 runs 15 residues. CDR3 protein: CASRVGRRDTGELFF. Written as DNA, the CDR3 is TGTGCCAGCAGAGTCGGTCGGCGGGACACCGGGGAGCTGTTTTTT.

This clone occurred once. The rearrangement links TRBV4-2 to TRBJ1-1; D unresolved. This CDR3 region has 14 residues. V was trimmed by 2 bases and J by 6 bases, leaving 13 bases between them. Germline CDR1 reads LGHNA; CDR2 reads YNFKEQ. CDR3 amino acids: CASSQRGRSAEAFF. The CDR3 DNA follows: TGTGCCAGCAGCCAAAGAGGTCGGTCGGCTGAAGCTTTCTTT.

This rearrangement joins TRBV10-1 to TRBJ2-1; 9 nucleotides match TRBD2. The V segment lost 3 bases and the J segment 10 bases; nucleotides outside the gene matches: 10. Germline CDR1 reads WNHNN; CDR2 reads SYGVQD (reference sequence). This CDR3 has 15 amino acids. The CDR3 sequence: CASSESGGGAREQFF. As DNA, the CDR3 is TGCGCCAGCAGTGAATCAGGCGGGGGGGCAAGGGAGCAGTTCTTC.